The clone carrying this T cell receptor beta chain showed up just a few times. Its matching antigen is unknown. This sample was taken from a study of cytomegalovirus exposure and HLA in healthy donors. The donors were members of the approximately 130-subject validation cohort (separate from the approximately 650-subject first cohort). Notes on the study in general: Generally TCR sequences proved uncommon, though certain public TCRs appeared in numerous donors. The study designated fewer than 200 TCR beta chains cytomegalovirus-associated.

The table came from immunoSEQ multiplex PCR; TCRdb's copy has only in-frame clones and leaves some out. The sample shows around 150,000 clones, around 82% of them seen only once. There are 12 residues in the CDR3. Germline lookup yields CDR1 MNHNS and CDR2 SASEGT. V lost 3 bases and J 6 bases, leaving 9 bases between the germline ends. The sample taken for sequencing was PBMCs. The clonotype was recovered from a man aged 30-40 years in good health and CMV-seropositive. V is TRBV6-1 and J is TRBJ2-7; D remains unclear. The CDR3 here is CASSDSLFEQYF. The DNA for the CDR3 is TGTGCCAGCAGTGACTCACTGTTCGAGCAGTACTTC.